A selection of T cell receptor beta chains follows, all from one sample in a study of control samples from healthy donors and cancer patients. TCRdb's table, derived via immunoSEQ multiplex PCR, lists solely in-frame clones and lacks some. Among some 90,000 clones listed, roughly nine tenths were seen once. The specimen was blood. These receptors were taken from a woman in her 30s in good health. The CDR3 runs from the conserved cysteine through the conserved F or W. The order of the fields is CDR3 protein, CDR3 DNA, V gene, clone size, D gene, J gene. D genes are given only for firm matches. Some rows have no size entry. The others give once, few or many, or a class for an expanded clone.

CASSQTGTRRSGAYEQYF	TGTGCCAGCAGCCAGACGGGGACTAGGAGATCTGGGGCCTACGAGCAGTACTTC	TRBV14	-	TRBD2	TRBJ2-7
CARLIYGYTF	TGTGCCAGGCTCATCTATGGCTACACCTTC	TRBV27	-	-	TRBJ1-2
CASSPGRASGYNEQFF	TGTGCCAGCAGCCCAGGGCGGGCTAGCGGTTACAATGAGCAGTTCTTC	TRBV11-3	-	TRBD2	TRBJ2-1
CASSPSGTGGWYTEAFF	TGTGCCAGTAGTCCTTCCGGGACAGGGGGCTGGTACACTGAAGCTTTCTTT	TRBV19	-	TRBD1	TRBJ1-1
CASSLVGDNSPLHF	TGCGCCAGCAGCTTGGTTGGGGATAATTCACCCCTCCACTTT	TRBV5-1	-	-	TRBJ1-6
CASSRTGPWEQYF	TGTGCCAGTAGTAGAACGGGACCGTGGGAGCAGTACTTC	TRBV19	-	-	TRBJ2-7
CASSQVLFATNEKLFF	TGTGCCAGCAGCCAAGTCCTTTTTGCAACTAATGAAAAACTGTTTTTT	TRBV3-1/TRBV3-2	-	-	TRBJ1-4
CASSPRDRYFEQFF	TGTGCCAGCAGTCCGAGGGACAGGTACTTTGAGCAGTTCTTC	TRBV6-5	-	TRBD1	TRBJ2-1
CASSLEQGALNQPQHF	TGTGCCAGCAGTTTGGAACAGGGGGCCCTCAATCAGCCCCAGCATTTT	TRBV28	-	TRBD1	TRBJ1-5
CASSRGMNTEAFF	TGTGCCAGCAGCCGGGGTATGAACACTGAAGCTTTCTTT	TRBV11-2	-	-	TRBJ1-1
CASSYGGAGQPQHF	TGTGCCAGCAGTTACGGAGGGGCCGGGCAGCCCCAGCATTTT	TRBV6-5	-	-	TRBJ1-5
CAWSVGGNTEAFF	TGTGCCTGGAGTGTGGGCGGGAACACTGAAGCTTTCTTT	TRBV30	-	-	TRBJ1-1
CASSLDRQETQYF	TGTGCCAGCAGTCTAGACAGACAAGAGACCCAGTACTTC	TRBV2	-	-	TRBJ2-5
CASSATGAHEAFF	TGTGCCAGCAGCGCCACAGGGGCCCACGAAGCTTTCTTT	TRBV7-8	-	TRBD1	TRBJ1-1
CASSQRGRQVDEQFF	TGTGCCAGCAGCCAAAGGGGACGGCAAGTGGATGAGCAGTTCTTC	TRBV14	-	-	TRBJ2-1
CASSIDRTGDHQPQHF	TGTGCCAGTAGTATAGATAGGACAGGCGACCATCAGCCCCAGCATTTT	TRBV19	-	TRBD1	TRBJ1-5
CASSLGQPQETQYF	TGTGCCAGCAGTTTAGGACAGCCTCAAGAGACCCAGTACTTC	TRBV9	-	-	TRBJ2-5
CSVGRDRIAYEQYF	TGCAGCGTCGGCCGGGACAGGATTGCCTACGAGCAGTACTTC	TRBV29-1	-	TRBD1	TRBJ2-7
CASFGQGNEKLFF	TGTGCCAGCTTCGGACAGGGCAATGAAAAACTGTTTTTT	TRBV5-6	-	TRBD1	TRBJ1-4
CARSLQGAGQPQHF	TGTGCCAGAAGCCTGCAGGGGGCGGGTCAGCCCCAGCATTTT	TRBV5-3	-	TRBD1	TRBJ1-5
CASSSGTGVRSNQPQHF	TGTGCCAGCAGCTCTGGGACAGGGGTTCGGAGCAATCAGCCCCAGCATTTT	TRBV5-6	-	TRBD1	TRBJ1-5
CASSESGVYNEQFF	TGCGCCAGCAGTGAATCCGGGGTCTACAATGAGCAGTTCTTC	TRBV10-1	-	-	TRBJ2-1
CASSLGGGRVDSPLHF	TGCGCCAGCAGCTTGGGAGGGGGCAGGGTTGATTCACCCCTCCACTTT	TRBV5-1	once	TRBD1	TRBJ1-6
CASSLVDGIRTEAFF	TGCGCCAGCAGCTTGGTCGACGGAATAAGGACTGAAGCTTTCTTT	TRBV5-1	once	-	TRBJ1-1
CASSLDSIGQPQHF	TGTGCCAGCAGCTTAGACTCGATCGGTCAGCCCCAGCATTTT	TRBV11-2	once	-	TRBJ1-5
CASSLSRGAAGNSPLHF	TGTGCCAGCAGTTTATCGCGGGGGGCAGCAGGAAATTCACCCCTCCACTTT	TRBV28	-	-	TRBJ1-6
CASSHGRGNQPQHF	TGTGCCAGCAGCCACGGAAGAGGCAATCAGCCCCAGCATTTT	TRBV7-9	few	-	TRBJ1-5
CASSFSWDYGYTF	TGTGCCAGCAGTTTTAGTTGGGACTATGGCTACACCTTC	TRBV28	-	-	TRBJ1-2
CASSSQGANTEAFF	TGCGCCAGCAGCTCTCAGGGGGCGAACACTGAAGCTTTCTTT	TRBV5-1	-	TRBD1	TRBJ1-1